A few counts support the clone carrying this T cell receptor (beta chain). CDR1 and CDR2 from the germline V gene are MNHEY and SVGEGT. This CDR3 is built from 16 residues. Trimming cost V 0 bases and J 4 bases, with 16 bases left between them. Libraries were prepared by immunoSEQ multiplex PCR; TCRdb keeps only in-frame clonotypes and omits some of them. Among under 130,000 clones listed, approximately 81% were seen once. This entry is derived from a study of blood T cell repertoires in COVID-19. This rearrangement joins TRBV6-2 or TRBV6-3 to TRBJ2-7; no clear D gene. Sequences were obtained from peripheral blood. This TCR was sampled from an elderly man with acute or convalescent COVID-19. CDR3 nucleotide sequence: TGTGCCAGCAGTTACTCTTTACGGTGGCGAGGTTACGAGCAGTACTTC. Translated: CASSYSLRWRGYEQYF.